The 13 T cell receptor beta chains in this list originate from one sample, sequenced in a study of blood T cells in healthy people across ages. For the second PCR, which ran for about 6 to 11 cycles, a sample-barcoded 5' primer and a J-beta primer mix were used. Via MiXCR, TCRdb re-called the 5' RACE reads, giving one row per CDR3 protein. This sample has some 1.4 million distinct CDR3 sequences, with about 43% found just once. Sequenced material: blood. The receptors originated from a woman younger than 35 in good health.

Only a few counts were recorded for this clonotype. V usage is TRBV20-1 and J usage is TRBJ2-3, with TRBD2 identical over 11 bases. The CDR3 is made up of 15 amino acids. CDR1 and CDR2 from the germline V gene are DFQATT and SNEGSKA (reference sequence). Trimming removed 1 base from V and 4 bases from J; junction bases left unmatched: 4. The CDR3 here is CSARVLAGVPDTQYF. The CDR3 DNA sequence: TGCAGTGCTAGAGTACTAGCGGGAGTCCCAGATACGCAGTATTTT.

J is TRBJ1-5 and V is TRBV3-1; D gene ambiguous. V lost 3 bases and J lost 0, with 6 bases in between. This CDR3 has 14 residues. Germline V gives CDR1 LGHDT, CDR2 YNNKEL (reference sequence). CDR3: CASSQYYSNQPQHF. The CDR3 DNA reads TGTGCCAGCAGCCAGTACTATAGCAATCAGCCCCAGCATTTT.

The genes are TRBV5-4 and TRBJ2-3; perhaps TRBD1 as D (6 bases). The CDR3 has 16 residues. V lost 4 bases and J 4 bases, leaving 19 bases between the germline ends. The V gene's germline CDR1 is SGHNT and CDR2 YYREEE (reference sequence). This CDR3 is CASSPPDSHWADTQYF. The CDR3 coding sequence is TGTGCCAGCAGCCCTCCGGACAGCCACTGGGCAGATACGCAGTATTTT.

This chain links TRBV4-1 with TRBJ2-3, with a tentative D call TRBD2 (6 bases). This CDR3 region has 16 residues. Germline-derived CDR1 and CDR2 are MGHRA and YSYEKL. V was trimmed by 4 bases and J by 2 bases, leaving 16 bases between them. CDR3 amino acids: CASSPTFSGLTDTQYF. The DNA for the CDR3 is TGCGCCAGCAGCCCAACGTTTAGCGGACTCACAGATACGCAGTATTTT.

Written as DNA, the CDR3 is TGTGCCAGCAGTTTAGGGCTAGCCGGGCCCGGTGAGCAGTTCTTC. Its protein is CASSLGLAGPGEQFF. The gene calls are TRBV28 and TRBJ2-1; D might be TRBD2 (5 bases). Looked up from germline, CDR1 is MDHEN and CDR2 is SYDVKM. The CDR3 is made up of 15 amino acids. V lost 2 bases, J lost 9 bases, and 17 bases lay in between.

The chain carries TRBV20-1 and TRBJ2-5, with 8 bases aligning to TRBD1. The end of the DNA aligns better with TRBJ2-7, so the J call may be wrong. Germline loops: CDR1 DFQATT, CDR2 SNEGSKA (reference sequence). The CDR3 consists of 13 residues. The CDR3 DNA sequence: TGCAGTGCCCATGGACAGGGTGTGTACGAGCAGTACTTC. Protein product: CSAHGQGVYEQYF.

The genes are TRBV19 and TRBJ1-1; the match to TRBD1 covers 7 bases. J was trimmed by 3 bases and V by 7 bases; bases with no gene match: 8. The CDR3 runs 14 residues. The germline V gene has CDR1 LNHDA and CDR2 SQIVND (reference sequence). As DNA, the CDR3 is TGTGCCAGTACTTACAGGGGAGCGGACACTGAAGCTTTCTTT. Its protein product is CASTYRGADTEAFF.

The chain joins TRBV7-6 to TRBJ2-1; 7 bases fit TRBD2. Germline CDR1 SGHVS, CDR2 FNYEAQ. Unmatched junction bases numbered 5, after V lost 1 base and J lost 5 bases. The CDR3 has 15 residues. CDR3 in DNA: TGTGCCAGCAGCTTAGAGAGCGGGACTAACAATGAGCAGTTCTTC. Amino acid sequence: CASSLESGTNNEQFF.

The chain recombines TRBV10-3 with TRBJ2-5, with D possibly matching TRBD2 (5 bases). This CDR3 comprises 15 residues. V was trimmed by 4 bases and J by 1 base, leaving 13 bases between them. Per germline, CDR1 ENHRY and CDR2 SYGVKD. CDR3 DNA sequence: TGTGCCATCAGTGCCCTCGGGGAGATCCAAGAGACCCAGTACTTC. This translates into CAISALGEIQETQYF.

V usage is TRBV15 and J usage is TRBJ2-3, with 7 bases fitting TRBD2. This CDR3 comprises 17 residues. Looked up from germline, CDR1 is LNHNV and CDR2 is YYDKDF (reference sequence). Trimming took 1 base from V and 0 from J; bases not matched to a gene: 7. The CDR3 DNA reads as TGTGCCACCAGCAGAGGACCTCCGGGAGGAAGCACAGATACGCAGTATTTT. Translating gives CATSRGPPGGSTDTQYF.

V usage is TRBV20-1 and J usage is TRBJ2-7, with no clear D. Germline CDR1 DFQATT, CDR2 SNEGSKA (reference sequence). The CDR3 runs to 13 residues. Trimming pared 0 bases from V and 7 bases from J, leaving 13 bases between. The DNA for the CDR3 is TGCAGTGCTAGAGAACCTCCCTCCAATGAGCAGTACTTC. It is translated as CSAREPPSNEQYF.

The CDR3 loop is CASSGTSGRSSGELFF. The CDR3, as DNA: TGTGCCAGCAGCGGAACTAGCGGGAGGTCCTCCGGGGAGCTGTTTTTT. The rearrangement links TRBV9 to TRBJ2-2, with TRBD2 identical over 12 bases. The CDR3 consists of 16 residues. V was clipped by 3 bases and J by 6 bases; unmatched bases: 6. CDR1 SGDLS and CDR2 YYNGEE come from the germline V gene.

This clonotype was counted ten times or more. CDR3 nucleotide sequence: TGCGCCAGCAGCTTAGTAGCGGGGGATCAAGAGACCCAGTACTTC. Its protein product is CASSLVAGDQETQYF. This chain links TRBV5-1 with TRBJ2-5; 9 nucleotides align to TRBD2. The CDR3 loop spans 15 amino acids. After removal of 2 bases from V and 2 bases from J, the junction contained 4 bases not matched to a gene. Germline V lookup: CDR1 SGHRS, CDR2 YFSETQ.